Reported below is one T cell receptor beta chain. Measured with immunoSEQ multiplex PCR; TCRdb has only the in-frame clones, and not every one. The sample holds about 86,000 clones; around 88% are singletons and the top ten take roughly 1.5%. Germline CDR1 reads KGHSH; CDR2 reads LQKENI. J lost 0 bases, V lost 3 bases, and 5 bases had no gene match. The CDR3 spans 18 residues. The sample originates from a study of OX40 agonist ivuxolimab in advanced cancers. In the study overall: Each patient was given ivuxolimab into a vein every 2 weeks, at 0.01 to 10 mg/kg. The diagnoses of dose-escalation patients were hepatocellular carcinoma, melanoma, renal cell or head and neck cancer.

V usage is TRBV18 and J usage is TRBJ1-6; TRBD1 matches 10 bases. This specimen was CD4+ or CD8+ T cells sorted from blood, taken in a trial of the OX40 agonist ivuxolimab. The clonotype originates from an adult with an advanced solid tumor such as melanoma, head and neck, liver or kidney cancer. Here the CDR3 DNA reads TGTGCCAGCTCACCGGGACAGGGGTTCGTCTCCTATAATTCACCCCTCCACTTT. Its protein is CASSPGQGFVSYNSPLHF.